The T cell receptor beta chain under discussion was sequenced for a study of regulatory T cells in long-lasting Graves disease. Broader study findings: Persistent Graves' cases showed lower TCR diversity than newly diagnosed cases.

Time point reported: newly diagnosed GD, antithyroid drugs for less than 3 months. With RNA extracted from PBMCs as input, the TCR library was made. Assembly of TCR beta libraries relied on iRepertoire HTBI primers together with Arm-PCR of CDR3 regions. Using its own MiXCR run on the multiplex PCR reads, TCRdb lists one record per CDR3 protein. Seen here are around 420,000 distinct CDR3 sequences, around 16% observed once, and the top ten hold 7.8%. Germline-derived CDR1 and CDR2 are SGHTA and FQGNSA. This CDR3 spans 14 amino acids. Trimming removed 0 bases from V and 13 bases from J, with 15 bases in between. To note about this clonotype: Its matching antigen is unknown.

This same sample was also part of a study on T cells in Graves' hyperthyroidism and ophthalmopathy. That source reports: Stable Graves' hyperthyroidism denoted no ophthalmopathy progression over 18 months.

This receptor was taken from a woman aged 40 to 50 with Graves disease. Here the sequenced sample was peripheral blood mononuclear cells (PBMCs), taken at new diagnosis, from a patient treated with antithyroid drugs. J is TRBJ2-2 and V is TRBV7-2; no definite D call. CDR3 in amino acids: CASSLAVDGVGLFF. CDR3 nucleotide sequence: TGTGCCAGCAGCTTAGCTGTGGACGGCGTAGGGCTGTTTTTT. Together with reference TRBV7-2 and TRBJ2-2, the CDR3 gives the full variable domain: GAGVSQSPSNKVTEKGKDVELRCDPISGHTALYWYRQSLGQGLEFLIYFQGNSAPDKSGLPSDRFSAERTGGSVSTLTIQRTQQEDSAVYLCASSLAVDGVGLFFGEGSRLTVL.